A single sample is the source of the 5 T cell receptor beta chains below, sequenced in a study of CD8+CD57+ T cells in acquired aplastic anemia (dated by TCRdb to 2016 to 2018). Patients chosen for sequencing had shown expansion of CD8+CD57+ cells by flow cytometry. TCRdb names Illumina HiSeq 2000 as the instrument used. Genomic DNA served as template for TCR beta VDJ combination and CDR3 sequence profiling. TCRdb reprocessing: public reads trimmed at Q25 with fastp, clones called with MiXCR, in-frame beta chains kept. Each entry merges the rows of one CDR3 protein and shows their most common DNA and genes. The sample has about 270,000 distinct CDR3 sequences on record, roughly 82% of them singletons. The ten largest make up approximately 40% of the sample. Sequencing input: sorted CD4+, CD8+, or CD8+CD57+ T cells (not recorded which) from PBMCs. These receptor sequences come from a human donor with aplastic anemia.

In regard to this clonotype: Without the conserved terminal phenylalanine or tryptophan, this CDR3 likely stems from a read error. Because the CDR3's place on the DNA is in doubt, the DNA is left out and the CDR3 is given as listed by TCRdb. The CDR3 here is CASSLMGGTDTQY. The rearrangement links TRBV7-2 to TRBJ1-1. The CDR3 extends over 13 residues, inclusive of both ends. Germline-derived CDR1 and CDR2 are SGHTA and FQGNSA.

In its sample, this clonotype was seen many times. The gene calls are TRBV5-8 and TRBJ2-1; D perhaps matches TRBD2 (7 bases). Germline CDR1 reads SGHTS; CDR2 reads YDEGEE. V was trimmed by 2 bases and J by 7 bases, leaving 16 bases between them. The CDR3 sequence is 15 residues long. The CDR3 loop reads CASSFTSEGGNEQFF. The CDR3 DNA sequence: TGTGCCAGCAGCTTTACTAGCGAGGGGGGGAATGAGCAGTTCTTC.

With respect to this clonotype: Because the CDR3 is missing its conserved closing phenylalanine or tryptophan, this is likely a read error. Because the CDR3's place on the DNA is in doubt, the DNA is left out and the CDR3 is given as listed by TCRdb. V gene TRBV7-2 combines with J gene TRBJ1-2; TRBD1 was called by the table and not checked on the DNA. Germline CDR1 and CDR2: SGHTA and FQGNSA. Counting both end residues, the CDR3 totals 13 amino acids. The CDR3 here is CASSSTGGNSPLH.

The genes are TRBV7-2 and TRBJ1-1; 7 positions match TRBD1. V lost 4 bases, J lost 14 bases, and 19 bases stayed unmatched. The CDR3 loop spans 15 amino acids. CDR1 is SGHTA and CDR2 is FQGNSA in the germline V gene. The CDR3 bases are TGTGCCAGCAGCTCCGGACAGGCAAAGCACGAGCAGTACTTCTTT. This encodes CASSSGQAKHEQYFF.

The chain is built from TRBV7-2 and TRBJ1-1; no clear D gene. The CDR3 runs 15 residues. Trimming shortened V by 5 bases and J by 14 bases, and 27 bases separated the two germline ends. Per the germline V gene, CDR1 is SGHTA and CDR2 is FQGNSA. The CDR3 loop reads CASSIGPMTSGEAFF. The CDR3 nucleotides are TGTGCCAGCAGCATAGGGCCGATGACGAGCGGAGAGGCGTTCTTT.